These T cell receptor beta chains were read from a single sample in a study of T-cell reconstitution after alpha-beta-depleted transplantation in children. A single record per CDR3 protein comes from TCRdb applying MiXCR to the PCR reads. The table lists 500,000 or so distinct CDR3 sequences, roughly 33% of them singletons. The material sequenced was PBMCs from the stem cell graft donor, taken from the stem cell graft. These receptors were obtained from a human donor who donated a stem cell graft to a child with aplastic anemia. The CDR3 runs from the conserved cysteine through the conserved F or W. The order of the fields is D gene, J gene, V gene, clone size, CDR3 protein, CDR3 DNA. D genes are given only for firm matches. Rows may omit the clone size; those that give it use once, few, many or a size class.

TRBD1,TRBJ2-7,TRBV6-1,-,CASSLNPGQSSYEQYF,TGTGCCAGCAGTCTAAATCCGGGACAGAGCTCCTACGAGCAGTACTTC
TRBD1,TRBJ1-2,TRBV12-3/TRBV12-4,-,CASSPAGGNYGYTF,TGTGCCAGCAGCCCGGCAGGGGGAAACTATGGCTACACCTTC
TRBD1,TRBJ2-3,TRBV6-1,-,CASSPAHGTGDTQYF,TGTGCCAGCAGCCCAGCCCACGGGACAGGAGATACGCAGTATTTT
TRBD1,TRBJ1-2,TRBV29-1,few,CSGYTGADGYTF,TGCAGCGGCTATACAGGGGCGGATGGCTACACCTTC
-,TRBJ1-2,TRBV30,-,CAWSVTDGYTF,TGTGCCTGGAGTGTAACAGATGGCTACACCTTC
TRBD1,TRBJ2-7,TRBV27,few,CASSTGGAQYF,TGTGCCAGCAGTACAGGGGGCGCTCAGTACTTC
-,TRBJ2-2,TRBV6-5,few,CASSLTNTGAGELFF,TGTGCCAGCAGTTTAACTAACACGGGTGCCGGGGAGCTGTTTTTT
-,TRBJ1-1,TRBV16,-,CASSPDHRLLNTEAFF,TGTGCCAGCAGCCCGGACCACCGACTACTGAACACTGAAGCTTTCTTT
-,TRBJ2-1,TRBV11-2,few,CASSLGRSGGFF,TGTGCCAGCAGCTTAGGACGTAGTGGGGGGTTCTTC
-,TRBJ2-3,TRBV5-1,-,CASSPRVASTDTQYF,TGCGCCAGCAGCCCGAGGGTGGCCAGCACAGATACGCAGTATTTT
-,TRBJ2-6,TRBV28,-,CASALSVGSGANVLTF,TGTGCCAGCGCACTGTCTGTGGGTTCTGGGGCCAACGTCCTGACTTTC
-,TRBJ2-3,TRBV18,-,CASSQVSTDTQYF,TGTGCCAGCTCCCAAGTATCCACAGATACGCAGTATTTT
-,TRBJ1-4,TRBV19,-,CASSATLTNEKLFF,TGTGCCAGTAGTGCGACACTCACTAATGAAAAACTGTTTTTT
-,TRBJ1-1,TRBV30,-,CAWSPGTEAFF,TGTGCCTGGAGCCCGGGGACTGAAGCTTTCTTT
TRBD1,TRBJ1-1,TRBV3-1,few,CASSQGQGKTEAFF,TGTGCCAGCAGCCAAGGACAGGGGAAGACTGAAGCTTTCTTT